This passage covers 4 T cell receptor beta chains from one sample sequenced in a study of OX40 agonist ivuxolimab in advanced cancers. Profiling relied on immunoSEQ multiplex PCR, and the TCRdb table lists in-frame clones only, not all of them. The sample lists 70,000 to 80,000 clones, 93% seen once, with 6.2% in the top ten. Source: CD4+ or CD8+ T cells sorted from blood, taken in a trial of the OX40 agonist ivuxolimab. The receptors derive from an adult with an advanced solid tumor such as melanoma, head and neck, liver or kidney cancer.

The V and J genes are TRBV27 and TRBJ1-1; no firm D call. Trimming took off 6 bases at V and 1 base at J, with 12 bases between the two ends. Germline CDR1 MNHEY, CDR2 SMNVEV (reference sequence). The CDR3 length is 14 residues. CDR3 amino acids: CASRWAKPNTEAFF. In DNA, the CDR3 is TGTGCCAGCAGGTGGGCCAAACCGAACACTGAAGCTTTCTTT.

The chain has TRBV19 and TRBJ2-3; perhaps TRBD2 as D (6 bases). CDR3 length: 16 amino acids. Germline V gene lookup returns CDR1 LNHDA and CDR2 SQIVND (reference sequence). Trimming removed 1 base at V and 5 bases at J, with 16 bases between. Written as DNA, the CDR3 is TGTGCCAGTAGTATAGTCCCCGGGACTTCCTTAGATACGCAGTATTTT. It codes for CASSIVPGTSLDTQYF.

The rearrangement joins TRBV29-1 to TRBJ2-3; D is perhaps TRBD1 (6 bases). This CDR3 region has 14 residues. The V end was cut by 6 bases, the J end by 0 bases, with 13 bases between. The V gene's germline CDR1 is SQVTM and CDR2 ANQGSEA. The CDR3 DNA is TGCAGCGTGACCCGGGACACTAGCACAGATACGCAGTATTTT. Encoded protein: CSVTRDTSTDTQYF.

The chain recombines TRBV7-8 with TRBJ2-5; D not certain. The J call is in doubt because the DNA end fits TRBJ2-7 better. The CDR3 is 13 amino acids. The germline V gene encodes CDR1 SGHVS and CDR2 FQNEAQ. CDR3 sequence reads: CASSLVGFYEQYF. DNA of the CDR3: TGTGCCAGCAGCTTAGTGGGATTTTACGAGCAGTACTTC.